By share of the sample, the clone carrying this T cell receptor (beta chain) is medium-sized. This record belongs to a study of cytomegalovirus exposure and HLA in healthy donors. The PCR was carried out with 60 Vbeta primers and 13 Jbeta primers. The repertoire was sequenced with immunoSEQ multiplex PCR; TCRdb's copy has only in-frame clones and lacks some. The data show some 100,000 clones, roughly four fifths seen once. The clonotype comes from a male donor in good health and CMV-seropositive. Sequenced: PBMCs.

In DNA form, the CDR3 reads TGTGCCAGCAGTGAATGGCAGGGAAATCAGCCCCAGCATTTT. Residues: CASSEWQGNQPQHF. This chain joins TRBV6-1 and TRBJ1-5; a possible D gene is TRBD1 (5 bases). Germline V gene lookup returns CDR1 MNHNS and CDR2 SASEGT. The V end was cut by 2 bases, the J end by 4 bases, with 9 bases between. The CDR3 totals 14 residues.